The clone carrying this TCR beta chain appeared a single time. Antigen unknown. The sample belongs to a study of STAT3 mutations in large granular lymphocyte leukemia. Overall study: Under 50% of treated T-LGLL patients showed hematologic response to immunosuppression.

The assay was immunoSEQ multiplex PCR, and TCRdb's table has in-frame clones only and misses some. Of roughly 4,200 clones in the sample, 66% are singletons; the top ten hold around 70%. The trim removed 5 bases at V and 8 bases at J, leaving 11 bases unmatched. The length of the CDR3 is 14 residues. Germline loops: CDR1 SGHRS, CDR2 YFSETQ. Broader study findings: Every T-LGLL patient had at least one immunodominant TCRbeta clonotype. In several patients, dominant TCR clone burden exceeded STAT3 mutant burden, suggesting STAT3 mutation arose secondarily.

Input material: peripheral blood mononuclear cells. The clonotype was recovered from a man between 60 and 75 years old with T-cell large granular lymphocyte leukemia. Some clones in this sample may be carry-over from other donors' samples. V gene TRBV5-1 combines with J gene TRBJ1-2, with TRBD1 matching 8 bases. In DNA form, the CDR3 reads TGCGCCAGCAGTACCACAGGGGGGATATACGGCTACACCTTC. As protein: CASSTTGGIYGYTF.